The entry that follows covers one TCR beta chain sequence. This entry comes from a study of blood T cell repertoires in COVID-19. Study-level background: T cells, B-cell-depleted T cells, or PBMCs supplied cDNA or gDNA.

The CDR3 is made up of 16 amino acids. Germline V gene lookup returns CDR1 SNHLY and CDR2 FYNNEI. J lost 2 bases, V lost 2 bases, and 7 bases had no gene match. In the study's own analysis: Researchers report that nucleated cell counts were estimated from reference gene primer amplification. Produced via immunoSEQ multiplex PCR; TCRdb's table is partial and in-frame only. V, J and clone size reflect that table, while D and trimming were determined from the DNA. The sample lists tens of thousands of clones; 70% to 85% were seen once. The TCR originated in a man between 65 and 79 years old with acute or convalescent COVID-19. This sequence joins TRBV2 and TRBJ2-7, with 9 bases fitting TRBD1. The material sequenced was peripheral blood. The CDR3 sequence is CASSEPDRGATYEQYF. In nucleotides, the CDR3 is TGTGCCAGCAGTGAACCAGACAGGGGGGCAACCTACGAGCAGTACTTC.